The clone carrying this TCR beta chain has more than one count but fewer than ten. From germline, CDR1 is SQVTM and CDR2 ANQGSEA. This CDR3 comprises 11 residues. V trimming: 7 bases; J trimming: 13 bases; junction bases outside the gene matches: 12. Here immunoSEQ multiplex PCR was the method, and the copy in TCRdb shows in-frame clones only, minus some. The sample has nearly 250,000 clones; roughly four fifths are singletons. This sample is part of a study of blood T cell repertoires in COVID-19. The chain employs TRBV29-1 and TRBJ1-2, with TRBD1 identical over 7 bases. The sequence was collected from a woman of 80 years or more with acute or convalescent COVID-19. The sample taken for sequencing was peripheral blood. DNA of the CDR3: TGCAGCGCTGGGACAGAAGGAATCGCCACCTTC. Translation: CSAGTEGIATF.